This TCR beta chain was observed in a study of blood T cell repertoires in COVID-19. Repertoires were generated with immunoSEQ multiplex PCR, while TCRdb's copy carries only in-frame clones and drops some. In the table there are about 150,000 clones, about 85% of which are singletons. V gave up 4 bases and J gave up 2 bases, with 18 bases separating them. In germline, CDR1 is MNHEY, CDR2 SVGEGT. The CDR3 runs 16 residues. Sequenced material: peripheral blood. The rearrangement uses TRBV6-2 or TRBV6-3 and TRBJ2-7, with D possibly matching TRBD2 (6 bases). This receptor was identified in a man aged 55 to 69 with COVID-19, enrolled during active disease. This CDR3 reads CASSSRRGTLTYEQYF. CDR3 DNA: TGTGCCAGCAGTTCGAGGCGTGGGACTCTAACCTACGAGCAGTACTTC.